In this sample, the clone carrying this T cell receptor beta chain turned up once. This specimen belongs to a study of control samples from healthy donors and cancer patients. The table came from immunoSEQ multiplex PCR; TCRdb's copy has only in-frame clones and leaves some out. The sample lists approximately 120,000 clones; 87% were seen once. Trimming stripped 7 bases from V and 5 bases from J, with 5 bases between. Germline V lookup: CDR1 SNHLY, CDR2 FYNNEI. This CDR3 has 11 residues. The specimen was blood. The genes are TRBV2 and TRBJ2-2, with unresolved D. The receptor's source is a man aged 18 to 29 in good health. CDR3 sequence reads: CASKVTGELFF. CDR3 coding DNA: TGTGCCAGCAAAGTGACCGGGGAGCTGTTTTTT.